The rows below give T cell receptor beta chains drawn from one sample of a study of chemoradiotherapy in HPV16-positive cancers. Clones were sequenced by immunoSEQ multiplex PCR, and TCRdb holds only the in-frame ones, with some missing. The sample holds 4,000 to 6,000 clones, around 72% seen once. Sequenced material: tumor tissue, taken from a patient who underwent chemoradiotherapy. The receptors shown here come from a human donor with HPV-associated anogenital cancer. CDR3s include the opening cysteine and the closing phenylalanine or tryptophan. The D gene is left open where the match is weak. Some rows mark clone size as missing; the rest say once, few, many or name a class of expanded clone.

abundance: few
v_gene: TRBV18
j_gene: TRBJ2-3
d_gene: .
CDR3aa: CATKEGQSASTDTQYF
CDR3nt: TGTGCCACCAAGGAGGGGCAGTCTGCTAGCACAGATACGCAGTATTTT

abundance: .
v_gene: TRBV11-2
j_gene: TRBJ1-1
d_gene: .
CDR3aa: CASSPSGRGTEAFF
CDR3nt: TGTGCCAGCAGCCCCTCGGGGAGAGGCACTGAAGCTTTCTTT

abundance: .
v_gene: TRBV7-2
j_gene: TRBJ2-7
d_gene: TRBD2
CDR3aa: CASSLQAGGVIYEQYF
CDR3nt: TGTGCCAGCAGCTTACAAGCGGGGGGGGTCATTTACGAGCAGTACTTC

abundance: .
v_gene: TRBV2
j_gene: TRBJ1-3
d_gene: .
CDR3aa: CASTPWQTTGNTIYF
CDR3nt: TGTGCCAGCACCCCTTGGCAAACTACTGGAAACACCATATATTTT

abundance: .
v_gene: TRBV25-1
j_gene: TRBJ2-7
d_gene: TRBD2
CDR3aa: CASSEGGGASEQYF
CDR3nt: TGTGCCAGCAGTGAAGGCGGGGGAGCGTCCGAGCAGTACTTC

abundance: .
v_gene: TRBV7-9
j_gene: TRBJ2-2
d_gene: .
CDR3aa: CASSLVAETGELFF
CDR3nt: TGTGCCAGCAGCTTAGTAGCGGAAACCGGGGAGCTGTTTTTT

abundance: .
v_gene: TRBV6-1
j_gene: TRBJ2-1
d_gene: .
CDR3aa: CASSERGSSYNEQFF
CDR3nt: TGTGCCAGCAGTGAAAGAGGAAGCTCCTACAATGAGCAGTTCTTC

abundance: once
v_gene: TRBV5-1
j_gene: TRBJ1-4
d_gene: .
CDR3aa: CASSLEGGRINEKLFF
CDR3nt: TGCGCCAGCAGCTTGGAGGGGGGGCGGATAAATGAAAAACTGTTTTTT

abundance: .
v_gene: TRBV29-1
j_gene: TRBJ1-2
d_gene: TRBD1
CDR3aa: CSGRQGNYGYTF
CDR3nt: TGCAGCGGTCGACAGGGGAACTATGGCTACACCTTC

abundance: once
v_gene: TRBV6-5
j_gene: TRBJ1-5
d_gene: .
CDR3aa: CASSYSAGLQPQHF
CDR3nt: TGTGCCAGCAGTTACTCGGCAGGGCTTCAGCCCCAGCATTTT

abundance: .
v_gene: TRBV7-9
j_gene: TRBJ1-1
d_gene: TRBD1
CDR3aa: CASSGTANTEAFF
CDR3nt: TGTGCCAGCAGCGGGACAGCGAACACTGAAGCTTTCTTT

abundance: .
v_gene: TRBV12-5
j_gene: TRBJ2-2
d_gene: TRBD2
CDR3aa: CASGSGTSGNTGELFF
CDR3nt: TGTGCTAGTGGTTCTGGGACTAGCGGCAACACCGGGGAGCTGTTTTTT

abundance: few
v_gene: TRBV6-1
j_gene: TRBJ1-3
d_gene: .
CDR3aa: CASSDPGAGNTIYF
CDR3nt: TGTGCCAGCAGTGACCCGGGCGCTGGAAACACCATATATTTT

abundance: .
v_gene: TRBV11-2
j_gene: TRBJ2-7
d_gene: .
CDR3aa: CASSLQRNEQYF
CDR3nt: TGTGCCAGCAGCTTACAAAGGAACGAGCAGTACTTC

abundance: once
v_gene: TRBV4-2
j_gene: TRBJ1-2
d_gene: TRBD1
CDR3aa: CASSLGGDSYGYTF
CDR3nt: TGTGCCAGCAGCCTTGGGGGGGACAGCTATGGCTACACCTTC

abundance: .
v_gene: TRBV30
j_gene: TRBJ1-3
d_gene: .
CDR3aa: CAWSASLSSGNTIYF
CDR3nt: TGTGCCTGGAGTGCCTCTTTGAGCTCTGGAAACACCATATATTTT

abundance: .
v_gene: TRBV5-1
j_gene: TRBJ2-1
d_gene: TRBD2
CDR3aa: CASSLDRTSDYNEQFF
CDR3nt: TGCGCCAGCAGCTTGGATCGGACTAGCGACTACAATGAGCAGTTCTTC

abundance: .
v_gene: TRBV4-3
j_gene: TRBJ2-2
d_gene: TRBD2
CDR3aa: CASSQTSGNPGELFF
CDR3nt: TGCGCCAGCAGCCAGACTAGCGGCAACCCCGGGGAGCTGTTTTTT

abundance: .
v_gene: TRBV27
j_gene: TRBJ1-1
d_gene: TRBD1
CDR3aa: CASSPRGQGNTEAFF
CDR3nt: TGTGCCAGCAGTCCCCGGGGACAGGGGAACACTGAAGCTTTCTTT

abundance: .
v_gene: TRBV29-1
j_gene: TRBJ2-7
d_gene: TRBD2
CDR3aa: CSVGGRLSYEQYF
CDR3nt: TGCAGCGTTGGCGGGAGGTTGAGTTACGAGCAGTACTTC

abundance: .
v_gene: TRBV10-3
j_gene: TRBJ1-3
d_gene: .
CDR3aa: CAISESAVSGNTIYF
CDR3nt: TGTGCCATCAGTGAGTCGGCAGTCTCTGGAAACACCATATATTTT

abundance: .
v_gene: TRBV6-5
j_gene: TRBJ1-1
d_gene: .
CDR3aa: CASSYASMNTEAFF
CDR3nt: TGTGCCAGCAGTTATGCGTCAATGAACACTGAAGCTTTCTTT

abundance: .
v_gene: TRBV6-5
j_gene: TRBJ1-2
d_gene: TRBD1
CDR3aa: CASSYSTGSGYGYTF
CDR3nt: TGTGCCAGCAGTTACTCGACAGGGTCGGGCTACGGCTACACCTTC

abundance: .
v_gene: TRBV25-1
j_gene: TRBJ2-7
d_gene: TRBD2
CDR3aa: CASSEGPSGRISSYEQYF
CDR3nt: TGTGCCAGCAGTGAAGGCCCTAGCGGGAGGATTAGCTCCTACGAGCAGTACTTC

abundance: .
v_gene: TRBV2
j_gene: TRBJ1-5
d_gene: .
CDR3aa: CASSDRRGDQPQHF
CDR3nt: TGTGCCAGCAGTGACCGCCGGGGAGATCAGCCCCAGCATTTT

abundance: .
v_gene: TRBV7-2
j_gene: TRBJ2-3
d_gene: .
CDR3aa: CASSLARTGDTQYF
CDR3nt: TGTGCCAGCAGCTTAGCGCGGACTGGGGATACGCAGTATTTT

abundance: .
v_gene: TRBV11-2
j_gene: TRBJ2-2
d_gene: .
CDR3aa: CASSLADTFTGELFF
CDR3nt: TGTGCCAGCAGCTTAGCGGACACTTTCACCGGGGAGCTGTTTTTT

abundance: .
v_gene: TRBV5-4
j_gene: TRBJ1-2
d_gene: .
CDR3aa: CASSQDSIYGYTF
CDR3nt: TGTGCCAGCAGCCAGGACAGCATCTATGGCTACACCTTC

abundance: .
v_gene: TRBV2
j_gene: TRBJ1-4
d_gene: TRBD1
CDR3aa: CASRSGQGAGEKLFF
CDR3nt: TGTGCCAGCAGGAGCGGACAGGGGGCGGGTGAAAAACTGTTTTTT

abundance: .
v_gene: TRBV19
j_gene: TRBJ2-7
d_gene: .
CDR3aa: CASSTRPGTRTYEQYF
CDR3nt: TGTGCCAGTAGTACCCGTCCCGGGACGAGAACCTACGAGCAGTACTTC

abundance: .
v_gene: TRBV7-9
j_gene: TRBJ2-7
d_gene: TRBD2
CDR3aa: CASSLEIMAGGPHEQYF
CDR3nt: TGTGCCAGCAGCTTAGAAATTATGGCGGGAGGGCCCCACGAGCAGTACTTC

abundance: .
v_gene: TRBV7-2
j_gene: TRBJ2-3
d_gene: TRBD2
CDR3aa: CASSLVPGLGGDTQYF
CDR3nt: TGTGCCAGCAGCTTGGTTCCGGGACTAGGAGGAGATACGCAGTATTTT

abundance: large
v_gene: TRBV27
j_gene: TRBJ1-1
d_gene: .
CDR3aa: CASSLSTRNTEAFF
CDR3nt: TGTGCCAGCAGTTTATCGACCAGAAACACTGAAGCTTTCTTT

abundance: .
v_gene: TRBV18
j_gene: TRBJ1-2
d_gene: TRBD1
CDR3aa: CASSPGAEAGGIGYTF
CDR3nt: TGTGCCAGCTCACCAGGAGCCGAAGCAGGGGGCATTGGCTACACCTTC

abundance: once
v_gene: TRBV29-1
j_gene: TRBJ1-3
d_gene: .
CDR3aa: CSVEGAGHTIYF
CDR3nt: TGCAGCGTTGAAGGGGCAGGACACACCATATATTTT

abundance: .
v_gene: TRBV2
j_gene: TRBJ2-5
d_gene: TRBD2
CDR3aa: CASSETSGGAVEETQYF
CDR3nt: TGTGCCAGCAGTGAGACTAGCGGGGGGGCAGTGGAAGAGACCCAGTACTTC

abundance: .
v_gene: TRBV4-2
j_gene: TRBJ2-6
d_gene: .
CDR3aa: CASSYLDQGGSGANVLTF
CDR3nt: TGTGCCAGCAGCTACCTAGACCAGGGGGGCTCTGGGGCCAACGTCCTGACTTTC

abundance: .
v_gene: TRBV7-6
j_gene: TRBJ2-7
d_gene: .
CDR3aa: CASSLGDEQYF
CDR3nt: TGTGCCAGCAGCTTAGGCGATGAGCAGTACTTC

abundance: .
v_gene: TRBV14
j_gene: TRBJ2-7
d_gene: .
CDR3aa: CASSQHRQPSYEQYF
CDR3nt: TGTGCCAGCAGCCAACATAGACAACCCTCCTACGAGCAGTACTTC

abundance: few
v_gene: TRBV6-1
j_gene: TRBJ1-2
d_gene: TRBD1
CDR3aa: CASSETGRGYGYTF
CDR3nt: TGTGCCAGCAGTGAGACAGGGCGAGGCTATGGCTACACCTTC

abundance: .
v_gene: TRBV5-4
j_gene: TRBJ2-5
d_gene: TRBD2
CDR3aa: CASSPRVGGRAYQETQYF
CDR3nt: TGTGCCAGCAGCCCCCGTGTCGGCGGGAGGGCCTACCAAGAGACCCAGTACTTC

abundance: .
v_gene: TRBV11-1
j_gene: TRBJ1-2
d_gene: .
CDR3aa: CASSLGQNYGYTF
CDR3nt: TGTGCCAGCAGCTTAGGACAGAACTATGGCTACACCTTC

abundance: .
v_gene: TRBV18
j_gene: TRBJ2-1
d_gene: .
CDR3aa: CASSPAGNNEQFF
CDR3nt: TGTGCCAGCTCACCGGCCGGGAACAATGAGCAGTTCTTC

abundance: .
v_gene: TRBV6-5
j_gene: TRBJ1-4
d_gene: .
CDR3aa: CASSWTENEKLFF
CDR3nt: TGTGCCAGCAGTTGGACAGAAAATGAAAAACTGTTTTTT

abundance: .
v_gene: TRBV18
j_gene: TRBJ2-5
d_gene: .
CDR3aa: CASSPPTIQETQYF
CDR3nt: TGTGCCAGCTCACCCCCGACTATCCAAGAGACCCAGTACTTC